These 2 T cell receptor beta chains share one sample of origin, sequenced in a study of OX40 agonist ivuxolimab in advanced cancers. Clones were sequenced by immunoSEQ multiplex PCR, and TCRdb holds only the in-frame ones, with some missing. The table records about 70,000 clones, around 94% of them present only once. The specimen comprised CD4+ or CD8+ T cells sorted from blood, sampled in a trial of the OX40 agonist ivuxolimab. Receptors originate from an adult with an advanced solid tumor such as melanoma, head and neck, liver or kidney cancer.

This sequence joins TRBV7-2 and TRBJ1-2; maybe TRBD1 (5 bases). Germline assignment: CDR1 SGHTA and CDR2 FQGNSA. This CDR3 comprises 14 residues. The V end was cut by 1 base, the J end by 1 base, with 7 bases between. CDR3 sequence: CASSLGGVNYGYTF. The CDR3 nucleotides read TGTGCCAGCAGCTTAGGGGGGGTTAACTATGGCTACACCTTC.

The V gene is TRBV15, the J gene TRBJ2-5, with TRBD2 matching 7 bases. Germline CDR1 reads LNHNV; CDR2 reads YYDKDF (reference sequence). The CDR3 is 16 amino acids. With 4 bases clipped from V and 2 bases from J, the junction kept 10 bases outside the gene matches. The CDR3, as DNA: TGTGCCACCAGCAACAACTGGGCTAGCGGACAAGAGACCCAGTACTTC. This translates into CATSNNWASGQETQYF.